This T cell receptor beta chain was observed in a study of blood T cell repertoires in COVID-19. At the level of the study: Both acute and convalescent COVID-19 samples were obtained from the United States, Italy and Spain. Sources were T cells, B-cell-depleted T cells, or PBMCs; the material itself was cDNA or gDNA.

Germline CDR1 is SEHNR and CDR2 is FQNEAQ (reference sequence). With V trimmed by 1 base and J by 7 bases, 7 bases remained unmatched. The CDR3 is 15 residues long. Authors' processing steps: Amplified reference gene primers provided the basis for estimating nucleated cell counts. TCRdb's copy holds only in-frame clones and misses some; the assay was immunoSEQ multiplex PCR. V, J and clone size were drawn from that table, and D and trimming were deduced from the DNA. There are roughly 86,000 clones in the sample; about three quarters occur only once, and about 8.1% lies in the top ten. The sequenced material came from peripheral blood. The receptor was derived from a man aged 45-65 years who had recovered from COVID-19. The chain combines TRBV7-9 with TRBJ2-5; 9 bases map to TRBD2. CDR3 sequence (DNA): TGTGCCAGCAGCTTAGGTTCTGCGGGAGGGGTGACCCAGTACTTC. Translation: CASSLGSAGGVTQYF. Looking up the rest from reference TRBV7-9 and TRBJ2-5 gives the full variable domain: DTGVSQNPRHKITKRGQNVTFRCDPISEHNRLYWYRQTLGQGPEFLTYFQNEAQLEKSRLLSDRFSAERPKGSFSTLEIQRTEQGDSAMYLCASSLGSAGGVTQYFGPGTRLLVL.